Presented here are 10 T cell receptor beta chains from one specimen sequenced in a study of HIV-infected patients and healthy controls (dated by TCRdb to the mid-2010s). Whole blood was used without cell fractionation, so the repertoire reflected all unsorted peripheral T cells. Preparation of the library involved 5' RACE. The sequencer listed for this sample is Illumina MiSeq. Reverse transcription of about 550 ng RNA was performed with SuperScript III using primers directed against the alpha and beta constant regions. Separate libraries for the alpha and beta chains were generated through chain-specific third strand synthesis that incorporated multiplexing indices. The raw public data were reprocessed by TCRdb itself: fastp quality trimming at Q25, MiXCR clonotype calling, in-frame beta chains only. Each CDR3 protein appears once, grouped with its most common genes and DNA. The sample table contains approximately 22,000 distinct CDR3 sequences; only one count was recorded for roughly 8.7% of them. The ten largest clones add up to almost 4% of the sample.

Sequenced sample: blood. Source of these receptors: an adult in good health.

V gene TRBV6-1 combines with J gene TRBJ2-6; D may be TRBD1 (6 bases). V lost 11 bases to trimming and J lost 0 bases, with 8 bases between them. CDR1 is MNHNS and CDR2 is SASEGT in the germline V gene. The CDR3 runs to 13 residues. The CDR3 sequence is CAHRVSGANVLTF. The CDR3 DNA is TGTGCCCACAGGGTCTCTGGGGCCAACGTCCTGACTTTC.

This clonotype was recorded many times. The CDR3 nucleotides read TGTGCCAGCACGCCTACGTCAGGGAACTATGGCTACACCTTC. This codes for CASTPTSGNYGYTF. The rearrangement joins TRBV27 to TRBJ1-2, with D tentatively TRBD1 (5 bases). CDR1 is MNHEY and CDR2 is SMNVEV in the germline V gene (reference sequence). The V end lost 7 bases, the J end lost 2 bases, and 14 bases lay between the germline ends. The CDR3 runs to 14 residues.

This clonotype occurred many times. This chain joins TRBV5-1 and TRBJ1-1, with TRBD1 identical over 7 bases. Losses at the gene ends were 5 bases for V and 0 bases for J; bases not matched to a gene: 7. The CDR3 contains 15 residues. Per germline, CDR1 SGHRS and CDR2 YFSETQ. CDR3 nucleotide sequence: TGCGCCAGCAGTTCTACGGACAGGTTGAACACTGAAGCTTTCTTT. The encoded protein is CASSSTDRLNTEAFF.

This clonotype came up a few times. This chain connects TRBV6-5 to TRBJ1-5; perhaps TRBD1 as D (6 bases). V lost 2 bases to trimming and J lost 6 bases, with 14 bases between them. Germline values: CDR1 MNHEY, CDR2 SVGAGI. This CDR3 is built from 15 residues. For the CDR3, the DNA is TGTGCCAGCAGTTACGGGGGAACAGGGACTCAGCCCCAGCATTTT. Its translation: CASSYGGTGTQPQHF.

This clonotype showed up many times. This rearrangement joins TRBV7-2 to TRBJ1-4; D is unresolved. With 5 bases removed from V and 8 bases from J, the gap between germline ends came to 9 bases. The CDR3 is 12 residues long. Germline V lookup: CDR1 SGHTA, CDR2 FQGNSA. DNA for the CDR3: TGTGCCAGCAGCCCCCAAAAAGAAAAACTGTTTTTT. This codes for CASSPQKEKLFF.

This clonotype was counted at least ten times. The chain combines TRBV13 with TRBJ1-1; a possible D gene is TRBD1 (6 bases). CDR3 size: 17 residues. Germline-derived CDR1 and CDR2 are PRHDT and FYEKMQ (reference sequence). V was clipped by 0 bases and J by 4 bases, with 18 bases between them. Here the CDR3 DNA reads TGTGCCAGCAGCTTAGGACCTACCCAGGGGTTTGGCACTGAAGCTTTCTTT. Amino acid sequence: CASSLGPTQGFGTEAFF. Supplemented by reference TRBV13 and TRBJ1-1, the full variable domain reads AAGVIQSPRHLIKEKRETATLKCYPIPRHDTVYWYQQGPGQDPQFLISFYEKMQSDKGSIPDRFSAQQFSDYHSELNMSSLELGDSALYFCASSLGPTQGFGTEAFFGQGTRLTVV.

This clonotype was picked up many times. The chain uses TRBV6-2 or TRBV6-3 and TRBJ1-5, with D possibly matching TRBD1 (6 bases). The CDR3 runs to 15 residues. Trimming took 2 bases from V and 2 from J, leaving 10 bases between them. Germline CDR1 MNHEY, CDR2 SVGEGT. The CDR3 loop is CASSYPQGRNQPQHF. For the CDR3, the DNA is TGTGCCAGCAGTTACCCACAGGGCCGCAATCAGCCCCAGCATTTT.

This clonotype appeared a few times. The rearrangement uses TRBV5-4 and TRBJ1-1; D not certain. The CDR3 consists of 14 residues. Trimming took off 0 bases at V and 0 bases at J, with 6 bases between the two ends. Germline CDR1 SGHNT, CDR2 YYREEE (reference sequence). CDR3 sequence reads: CASSLVGVNTEAFF. CDR3 nucleotides: TGTGCCAGCAGCTTGGTAGGCGTGAACACTGAAGCTTTCTTT. Full variable domain (remainder filled in from reference TRBV5-4 and TRBJ1-1): ETGVTQSPTHLIKTRGQQVTLRCSSQSGHNTVSWYQQALGQGPQFIFQYYREEENGRGNFPPRFSGLQFPNYSSELNVNALELDDSALYLCASSLVGVNTEAFFGQGTRLTVV.

This clonotype was picked up many times. The chain employs TRBV6-5 and TRBJ2-1; tentatively, D is TRBD2 (5 bases). V was pared by 2 bases and J by 3 bases, with 11 bases between. CDR1 is MNHEY and CDR2 is SVGAGI in the germline V gene. The CDR3 sequence is 15 residues long. CDR3 bases: TGTGCCAGCAGTTACGGGTCCGGGATCTACAATGAGCAGTTCTTC. Translated: CASSYGSGIYNEQFF.

With respect to this clonotype: This could be a read error, since a much larger clone is one nucleotide away. The chain uses TRBV27 and TRBJ1-6; D gene unclear. This CDR3 contains 13 residues. The germline V gene encodes CDR1 MNHEY and CDR2 SMNVEV (reference sequence). The CDR3 sequence is CASSLSPNSSLHF. In DNA form, the CDR3 reads TGTGCCAGCAGTTTATCGCCGAATTCATCCCTCCACTTT.